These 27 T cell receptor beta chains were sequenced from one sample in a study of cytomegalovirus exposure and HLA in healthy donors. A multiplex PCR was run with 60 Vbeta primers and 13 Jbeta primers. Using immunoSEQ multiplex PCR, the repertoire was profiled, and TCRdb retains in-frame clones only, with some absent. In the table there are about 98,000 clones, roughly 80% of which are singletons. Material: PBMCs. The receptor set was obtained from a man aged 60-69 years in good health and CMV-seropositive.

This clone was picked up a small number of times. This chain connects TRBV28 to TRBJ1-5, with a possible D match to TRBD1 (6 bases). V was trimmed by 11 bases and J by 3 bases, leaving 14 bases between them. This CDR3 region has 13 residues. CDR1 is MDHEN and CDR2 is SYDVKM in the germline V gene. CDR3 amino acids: CAAGGPSNQPQHF. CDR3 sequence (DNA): TGTGCCGCCGGGGGGCCTTCCAATCAGCCCCAGCATTTT.

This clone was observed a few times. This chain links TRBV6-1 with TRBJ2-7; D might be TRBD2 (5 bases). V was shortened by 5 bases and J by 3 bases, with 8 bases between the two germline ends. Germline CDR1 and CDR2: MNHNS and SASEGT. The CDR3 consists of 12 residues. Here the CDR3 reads CASSLAGYEQYF. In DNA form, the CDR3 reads TGTGCCAGCAGTCTGGCGGGCTACGAGCAGTACTTC.

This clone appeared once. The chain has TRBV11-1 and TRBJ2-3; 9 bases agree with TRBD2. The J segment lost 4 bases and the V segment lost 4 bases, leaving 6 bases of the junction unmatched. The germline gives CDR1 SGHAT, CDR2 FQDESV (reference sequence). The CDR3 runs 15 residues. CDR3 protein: CASSSLAGSADTQYF. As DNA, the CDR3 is TGTGCCAGCAGCTCCCTAGCGGGGTCGGCAGATACGCAGTATTTT.

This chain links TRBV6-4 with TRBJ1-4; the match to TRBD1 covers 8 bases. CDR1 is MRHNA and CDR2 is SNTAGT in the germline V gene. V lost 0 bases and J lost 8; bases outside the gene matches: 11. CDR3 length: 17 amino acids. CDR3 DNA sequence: TGTGCCAGCAGTGACTCGAAAGAAACAGGGGGTACGGAAAAACTGTTTTTT. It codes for CASSDSKETGGTEKLFF.

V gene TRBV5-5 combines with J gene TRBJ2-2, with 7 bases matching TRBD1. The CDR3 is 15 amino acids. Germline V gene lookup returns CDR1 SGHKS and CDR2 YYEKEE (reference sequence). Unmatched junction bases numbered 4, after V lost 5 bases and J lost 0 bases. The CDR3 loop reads CASRPDRPNTGELFF. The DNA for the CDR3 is TGTGCCAGCAGACCGGACAGGCCGAACACCGGGGAGCTGTTTTTT.

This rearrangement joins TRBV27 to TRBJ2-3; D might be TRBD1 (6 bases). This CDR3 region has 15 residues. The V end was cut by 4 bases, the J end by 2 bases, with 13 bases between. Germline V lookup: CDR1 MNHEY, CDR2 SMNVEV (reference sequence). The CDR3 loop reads CASSSDSPITDTQYF. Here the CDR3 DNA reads TGTGCCAGCAGTTCGGACAGTCCGATCACAGATACGCAGTATTTT.

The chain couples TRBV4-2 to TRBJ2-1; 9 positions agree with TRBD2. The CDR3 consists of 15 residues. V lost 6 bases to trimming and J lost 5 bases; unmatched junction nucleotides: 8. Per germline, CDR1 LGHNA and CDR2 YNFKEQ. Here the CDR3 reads CASSPGTSSNNEQFF. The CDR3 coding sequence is TGTGCCAGCAGTCCAGGGACTAGCTCAAACAATGAGCAGTTCTTC.

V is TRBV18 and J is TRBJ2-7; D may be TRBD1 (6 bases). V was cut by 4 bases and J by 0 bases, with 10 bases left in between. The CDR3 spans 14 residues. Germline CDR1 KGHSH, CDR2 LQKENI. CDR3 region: CASSRTVSSYEQYF. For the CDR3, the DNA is TGTGCCAGCTCACGGACAGTGAGCTCCTACGAGCAGTACTTC.

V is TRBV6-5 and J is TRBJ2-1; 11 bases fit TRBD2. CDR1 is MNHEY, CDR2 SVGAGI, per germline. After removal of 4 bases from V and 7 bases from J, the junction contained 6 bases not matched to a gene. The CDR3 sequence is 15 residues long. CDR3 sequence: CASSFLGTSGNEQFF. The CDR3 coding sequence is TGTGCCAGCAGTTTTCTAGGGACTAGCGGAAATGAGCAGTTCTTC.

DNA of the CDR3: TGTGCCAGCAGCTTAACCCCCGGGACAGGCTATGGCTACACCTTC. Protein: CASSLTPGTGYGYTF. V is TRBV7-9 and J is TRBJ1-2, with TRBD1 identical over 8 bases. The germline gives CDR1 SEHNR, CDR2 FQNEAQ (reference sequence). The CDR3 consists of 15 residues. V was clipped by 2 bases and J by 4 bases; unmatched bases: 6.

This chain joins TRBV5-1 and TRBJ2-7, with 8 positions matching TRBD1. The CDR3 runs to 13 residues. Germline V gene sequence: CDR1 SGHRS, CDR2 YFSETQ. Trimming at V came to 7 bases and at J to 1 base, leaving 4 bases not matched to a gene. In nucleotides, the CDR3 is TGCGCCAGCGGGACAGGAGAATCCTACGAGCAGTACTTC. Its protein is CASGTGESYEQYF.

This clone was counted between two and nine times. CDR3: CASRGPGQGRTGELFF. The DNA of the CDR3 is TGCGCCAGCAGGGGGCCCGGACAGGGTCGGACCGGGGAGCTGTTTTTT. V is TRBV4-1 and J is TRBJ2-2; 8 positions match TRBD1. Germline loops: CDR1 MGHRA, CDR2 YSYEKL. The trim removed 6 bases at V and 5 bases at J, leaving 11 bases unmatched. The CDR3 is made up of 16 amino acids.

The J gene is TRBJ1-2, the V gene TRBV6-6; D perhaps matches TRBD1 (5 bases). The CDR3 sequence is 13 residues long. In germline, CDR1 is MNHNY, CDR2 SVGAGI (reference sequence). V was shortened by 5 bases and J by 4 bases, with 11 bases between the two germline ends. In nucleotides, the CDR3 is TGTGCCAGCAGTGATGGGGGGTCCTATGGCTACACCTTC. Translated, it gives CASSDGGSYGYTF.

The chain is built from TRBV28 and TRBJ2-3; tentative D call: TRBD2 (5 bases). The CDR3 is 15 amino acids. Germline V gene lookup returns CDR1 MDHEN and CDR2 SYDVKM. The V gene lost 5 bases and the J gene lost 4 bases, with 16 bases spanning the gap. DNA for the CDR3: TGTGCCAGCAGTCCCGGGATTGTCGGCGCAGATACGCAGTATTTT. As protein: CASSPGIVGADTQYF.

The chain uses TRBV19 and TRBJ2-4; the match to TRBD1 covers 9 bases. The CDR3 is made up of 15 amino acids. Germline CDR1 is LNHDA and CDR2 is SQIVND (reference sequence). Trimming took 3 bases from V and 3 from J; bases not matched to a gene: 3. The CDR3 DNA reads TGTGCCAGTAGTATGGGACAGGGAGTCAAAAACATTCAGTACTTC. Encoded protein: CASSMGQGVKNIQYF. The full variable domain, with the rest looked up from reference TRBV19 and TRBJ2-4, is DGGITQSPKYLFRKEGQNVTLSCEQNLNHDAMYWYRQDPGQGLRLIYYSQIVNDFQKGDIAEGYSVSREKKESFPLTVTSAQKNPTAFYLCASSMGQGVKNIQYFGAGTRLSVL.

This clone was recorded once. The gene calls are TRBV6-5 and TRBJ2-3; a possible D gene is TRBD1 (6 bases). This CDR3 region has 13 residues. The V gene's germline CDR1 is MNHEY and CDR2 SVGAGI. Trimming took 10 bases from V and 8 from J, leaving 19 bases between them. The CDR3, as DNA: TGTGCCACCTCGACAGGTTCAGGTGCTACGCAGTATTTT. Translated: CATSTGSGATQYF.

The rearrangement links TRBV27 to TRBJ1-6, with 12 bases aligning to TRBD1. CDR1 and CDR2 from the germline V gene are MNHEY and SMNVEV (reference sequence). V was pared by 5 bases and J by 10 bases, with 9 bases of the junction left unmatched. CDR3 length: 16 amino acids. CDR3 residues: CASSPISGTGGSPLHF. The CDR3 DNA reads TGTGCCAGCAGTCCAATCTCCGGGACAGGGGGCTCACCCCTCCACTTT.

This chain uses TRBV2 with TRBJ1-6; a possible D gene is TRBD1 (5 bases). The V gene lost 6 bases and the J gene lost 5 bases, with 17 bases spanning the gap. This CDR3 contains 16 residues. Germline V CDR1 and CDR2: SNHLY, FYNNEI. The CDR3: CASSARDPADNSPLHF. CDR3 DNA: TGTGCCAGCAGCGCGCGGGACCCGGCGGATAATTCACCCCTCCACTTT.

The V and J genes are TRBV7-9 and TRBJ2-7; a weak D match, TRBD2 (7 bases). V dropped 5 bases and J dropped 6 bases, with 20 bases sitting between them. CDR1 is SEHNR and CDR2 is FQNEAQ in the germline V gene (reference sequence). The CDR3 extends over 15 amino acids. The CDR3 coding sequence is TGTGCCAGCAGCCCTAGGGGGGGCGGAAGTCGCGAGCAGTACTTC. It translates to CASSPRGGGSREQYF.

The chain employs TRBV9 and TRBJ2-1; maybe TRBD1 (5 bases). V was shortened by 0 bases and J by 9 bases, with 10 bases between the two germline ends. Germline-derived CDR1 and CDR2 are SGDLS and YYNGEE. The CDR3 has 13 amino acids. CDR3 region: CASSVEPQGEQFF. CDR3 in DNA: TGTGCCAGCAGCGTAGAGCCCCAGGGTGAGCAGTTCTTC.

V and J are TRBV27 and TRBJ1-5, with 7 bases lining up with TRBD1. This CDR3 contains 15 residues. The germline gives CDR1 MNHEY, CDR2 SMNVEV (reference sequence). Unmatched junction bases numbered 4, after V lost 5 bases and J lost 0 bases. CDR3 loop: CASSQQGSSNQPQHF. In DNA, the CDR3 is TGTGCCAGCAGTCAACAGGGGTCTAGCAATCAGCCCCAGCATTTT.

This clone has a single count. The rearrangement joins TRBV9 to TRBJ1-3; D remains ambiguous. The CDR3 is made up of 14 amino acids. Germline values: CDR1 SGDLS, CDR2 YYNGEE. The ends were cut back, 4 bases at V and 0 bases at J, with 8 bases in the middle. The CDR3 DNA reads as TGTGCCAGCAGCTCCTCCGGCTCTGGAAACACCATATATTTT. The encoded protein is CASSSSGSGNTIYF.

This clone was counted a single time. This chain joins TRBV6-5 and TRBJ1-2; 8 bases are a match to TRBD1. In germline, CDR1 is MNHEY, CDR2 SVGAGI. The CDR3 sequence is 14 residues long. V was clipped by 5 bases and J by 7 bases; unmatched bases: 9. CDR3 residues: CASSTGQGFAGYTF. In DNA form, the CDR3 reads TGTGCCAGCAGTACCGGACAGGGTTTTGCTGGCTACACCTTC.

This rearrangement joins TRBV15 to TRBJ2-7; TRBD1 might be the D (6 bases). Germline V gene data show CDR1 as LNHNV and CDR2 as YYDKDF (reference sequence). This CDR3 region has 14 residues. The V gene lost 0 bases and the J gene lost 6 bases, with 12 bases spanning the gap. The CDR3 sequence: CATSRDEGVAEQYF. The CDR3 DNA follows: TGTGCCACCAGCAGAGACGAGGGGGTAGCCGAGCAGTACTTC.

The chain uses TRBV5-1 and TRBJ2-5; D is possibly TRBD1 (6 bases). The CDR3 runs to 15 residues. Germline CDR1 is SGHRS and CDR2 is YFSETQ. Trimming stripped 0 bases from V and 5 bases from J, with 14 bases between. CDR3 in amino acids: CASSLVQGHRETQYF. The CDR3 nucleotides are TGCGCCAGCAGCTTGGTCCAGGGGCATAGGGAGACCCAGTACTTC.

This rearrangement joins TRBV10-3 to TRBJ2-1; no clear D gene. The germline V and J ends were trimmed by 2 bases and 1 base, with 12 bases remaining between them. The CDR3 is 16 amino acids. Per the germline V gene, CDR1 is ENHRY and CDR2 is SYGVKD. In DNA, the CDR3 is TGTGCCATCAGTGAGCCCCCAATCACATCCTACAATGAGCAGTTCTTC. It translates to CAISEPPITSYNEQFF.

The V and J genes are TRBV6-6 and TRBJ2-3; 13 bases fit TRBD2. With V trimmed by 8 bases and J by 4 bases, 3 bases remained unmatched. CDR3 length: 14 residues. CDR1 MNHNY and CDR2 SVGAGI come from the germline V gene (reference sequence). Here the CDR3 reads CASLTSGGSDTQYF. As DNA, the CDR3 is TGTGCCAGCCTGACTAGCGGGGGGTCAGATACGCAGTATTTT.